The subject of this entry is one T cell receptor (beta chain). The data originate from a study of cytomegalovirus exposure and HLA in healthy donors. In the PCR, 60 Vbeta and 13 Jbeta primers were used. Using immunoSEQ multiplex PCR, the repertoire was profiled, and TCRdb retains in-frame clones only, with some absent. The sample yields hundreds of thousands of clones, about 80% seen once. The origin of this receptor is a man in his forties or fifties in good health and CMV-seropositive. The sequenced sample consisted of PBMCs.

CDR3 sequence (DNA): TGTGCCAGTAGTACCGGGACTAGCTTTCTCGGGGAGCTGTTTTTT. It encodes CASSTGTSFLGELFF. The rearrangement uses TRBV19 and TRBJ2-2, with 9 bases fitting TRBD2. The CDR3 runs 15 residues. V shed 4 bases, J shed 7 bases, and the junction held 7 bases outside the gene matches. Germline lookup yields CDR1 LNHDA and CDR2 SQIVND (reference sequence).